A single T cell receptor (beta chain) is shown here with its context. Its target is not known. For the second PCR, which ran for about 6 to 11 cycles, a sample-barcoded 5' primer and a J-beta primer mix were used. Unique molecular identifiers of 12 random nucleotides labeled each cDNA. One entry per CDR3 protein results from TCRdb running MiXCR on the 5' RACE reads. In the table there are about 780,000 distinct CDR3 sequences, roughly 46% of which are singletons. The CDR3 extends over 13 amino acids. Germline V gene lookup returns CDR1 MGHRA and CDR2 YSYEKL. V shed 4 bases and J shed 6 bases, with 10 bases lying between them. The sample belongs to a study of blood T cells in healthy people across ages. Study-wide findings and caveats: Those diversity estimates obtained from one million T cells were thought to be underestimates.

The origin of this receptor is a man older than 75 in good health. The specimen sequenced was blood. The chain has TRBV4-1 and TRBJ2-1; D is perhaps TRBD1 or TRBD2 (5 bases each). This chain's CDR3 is CASSPRGLNEQFF. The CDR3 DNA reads TGCGCCAGCAGCCCTCGGGGCCTCAATGAGCAGTTCTTC.